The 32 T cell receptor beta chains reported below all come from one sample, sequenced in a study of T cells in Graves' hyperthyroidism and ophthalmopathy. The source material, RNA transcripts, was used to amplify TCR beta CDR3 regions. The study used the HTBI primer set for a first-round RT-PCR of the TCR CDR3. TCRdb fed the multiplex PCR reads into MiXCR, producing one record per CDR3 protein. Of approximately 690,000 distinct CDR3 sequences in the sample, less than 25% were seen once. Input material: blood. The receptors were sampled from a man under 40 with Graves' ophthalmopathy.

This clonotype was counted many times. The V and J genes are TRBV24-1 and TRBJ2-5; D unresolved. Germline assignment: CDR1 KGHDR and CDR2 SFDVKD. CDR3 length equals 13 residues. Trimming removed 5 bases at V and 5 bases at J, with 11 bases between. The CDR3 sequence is CATSAHNVETQYF. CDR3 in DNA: TGTGCCACCAGTGCCCACAATGTGGAGACCCAGTACTTC.

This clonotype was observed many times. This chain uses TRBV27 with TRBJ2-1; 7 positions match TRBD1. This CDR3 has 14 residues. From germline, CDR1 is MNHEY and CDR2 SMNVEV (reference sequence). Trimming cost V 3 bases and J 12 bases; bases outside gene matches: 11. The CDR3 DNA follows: TGTGCCAGCAGTTTTGCCCGACAGGGCATGGGGCAGTTCTTC. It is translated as CASSFARQGMGQFF.

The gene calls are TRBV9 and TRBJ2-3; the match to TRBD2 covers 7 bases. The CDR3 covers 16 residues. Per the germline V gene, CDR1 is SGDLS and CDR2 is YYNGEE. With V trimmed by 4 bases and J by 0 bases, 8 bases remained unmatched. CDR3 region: CASSPRTRPSTDTQYF. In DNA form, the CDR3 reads TGTGCCAGCAGCCCACGGACTAGGCCTAGCACAGATACGCAGTATTTT.

DNA of the CDR3: TGTGCCAGTAGTATCGGCGCGGCGGGAACCGGGGAGCTGTTTTTT. This codes for CASSIGAAGTGELFF. The J gene is TRBJ2-2, the V gene TRBV19, with D possibly TRBD2 on 6 matching bases. CDR3 length: 15 residues. Trimming took off 3 bases at V and 5 bases at J, with 13 bases between the two ends. CDR1 is LNHDA and CDR2 is SQIVND in the germline V gene (reference sequence).

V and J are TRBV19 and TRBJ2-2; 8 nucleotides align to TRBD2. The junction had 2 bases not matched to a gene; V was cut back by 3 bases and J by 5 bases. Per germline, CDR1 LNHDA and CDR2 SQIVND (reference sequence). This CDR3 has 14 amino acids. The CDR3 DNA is TGTGCCAGTAGTATGGCTAGCGGGACCGGGGAGCTGTTTTTT. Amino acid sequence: CASSMASGTGELFF.

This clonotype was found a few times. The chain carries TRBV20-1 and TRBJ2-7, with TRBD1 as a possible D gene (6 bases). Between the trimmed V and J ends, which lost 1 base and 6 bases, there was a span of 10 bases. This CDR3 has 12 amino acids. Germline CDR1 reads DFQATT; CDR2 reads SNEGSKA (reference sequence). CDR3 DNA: TGCAGTGCTAGAGGGGGGCCGGGCGAGCAGTACTTC. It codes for CSARGGPGEQYF.

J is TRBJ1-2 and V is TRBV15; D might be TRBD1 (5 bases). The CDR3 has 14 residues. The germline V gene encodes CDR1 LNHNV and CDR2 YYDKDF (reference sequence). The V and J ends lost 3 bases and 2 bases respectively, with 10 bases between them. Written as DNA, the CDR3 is TGTGCCACCAGCAGGGGGGACGGAAACTATGGCTACACCTTC. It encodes CATSRGDGNYGYTF. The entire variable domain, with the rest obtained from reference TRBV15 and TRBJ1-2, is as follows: DAMVIQNPRYQVTQFGKPVTLSCSQTLNHNVMYWYQQKSSQAPKLLFHYYDKDFNNEADTPDNFQSRRPNTSFCFLDIRSPGLGDTAMYLCATSRGDGNYGYTFGSGTRLTVV.

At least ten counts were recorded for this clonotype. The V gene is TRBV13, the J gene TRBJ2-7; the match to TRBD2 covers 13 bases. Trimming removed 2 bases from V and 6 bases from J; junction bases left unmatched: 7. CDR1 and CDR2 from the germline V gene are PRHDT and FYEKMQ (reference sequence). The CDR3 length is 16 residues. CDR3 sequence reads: CASSLRGLAGVAEQYF. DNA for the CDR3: TGTGCCAGCAGCTTAAGAGGACTAGCGGGAGTAGCCGAGCAGTACTTC.

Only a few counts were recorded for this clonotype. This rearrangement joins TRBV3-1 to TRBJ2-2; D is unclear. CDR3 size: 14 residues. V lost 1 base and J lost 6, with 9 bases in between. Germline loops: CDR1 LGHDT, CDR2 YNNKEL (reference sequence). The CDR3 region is CASSQVGISGELFF. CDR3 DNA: TGTGCCAGCAGCCAAGTAGGGATATCCGGGGAGCTGTTTTTT.

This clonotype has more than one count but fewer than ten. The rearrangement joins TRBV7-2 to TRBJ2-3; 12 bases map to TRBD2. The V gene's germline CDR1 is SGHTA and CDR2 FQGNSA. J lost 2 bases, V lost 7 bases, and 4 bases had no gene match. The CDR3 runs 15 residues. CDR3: CASTLAGGVTDTQYF. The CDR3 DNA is TGTGCCAGCACCCTAGCGGGAGGGGTCACAGATACGCAGTATTTT.

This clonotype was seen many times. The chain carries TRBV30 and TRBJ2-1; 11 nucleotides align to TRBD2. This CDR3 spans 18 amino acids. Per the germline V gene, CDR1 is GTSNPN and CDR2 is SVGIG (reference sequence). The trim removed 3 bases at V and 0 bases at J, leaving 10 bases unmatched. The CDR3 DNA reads TGTGCCTGGAGCGAAGCAACTAGCGGGAGAAGCTCCTACAATGAGCAGTTCTTC. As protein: CAWSEATSGRSSYNEQFF. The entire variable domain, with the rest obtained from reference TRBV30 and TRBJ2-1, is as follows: SQTIHQWPATLVQPVGSPLSLECTVEGTSNPNLYWYRQAAGRGLQLLFYSVGIGQISSEVPQNLSASRPQDRQFILSSKKLLLSDSGFYLCAWSEATSGRSSYNEQFFGPGTRLTVL.

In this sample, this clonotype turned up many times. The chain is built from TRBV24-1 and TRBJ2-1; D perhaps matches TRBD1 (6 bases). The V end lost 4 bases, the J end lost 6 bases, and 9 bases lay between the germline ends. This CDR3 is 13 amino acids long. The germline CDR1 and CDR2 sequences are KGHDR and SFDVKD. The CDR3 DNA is TGTGCCACCAGTGAGGGACACCTCAATGAGCAGTTCTTC. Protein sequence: CATSEGHLNEQFF.

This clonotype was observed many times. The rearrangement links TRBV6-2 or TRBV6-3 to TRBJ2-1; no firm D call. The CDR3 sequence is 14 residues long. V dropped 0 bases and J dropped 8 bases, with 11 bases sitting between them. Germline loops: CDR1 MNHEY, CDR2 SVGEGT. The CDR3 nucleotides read TGTGCCAGCAGTTACTCGCTAAACCGGGATGAGCAGTTCTTC. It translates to CASSYSLNRDEQFF.

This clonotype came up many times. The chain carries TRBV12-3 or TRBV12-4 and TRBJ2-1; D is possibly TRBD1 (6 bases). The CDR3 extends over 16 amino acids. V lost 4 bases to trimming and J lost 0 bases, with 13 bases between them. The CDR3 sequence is CASSSRTASSYNEQFF. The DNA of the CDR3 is TGTGCCAGCAGTTCAAGGACAGCAAGCTCCTACAATGAGCAGTTCTTC.

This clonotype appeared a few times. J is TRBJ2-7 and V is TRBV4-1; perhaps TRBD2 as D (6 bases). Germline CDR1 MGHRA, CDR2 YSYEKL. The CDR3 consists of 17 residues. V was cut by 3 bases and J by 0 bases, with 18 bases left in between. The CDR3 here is CASSHASGAVSSYEQYF. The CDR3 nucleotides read TGCGCCAGCAGCCATGCCTCGGGAGCGGTGAGCTCCTACGAGCAGTACTTC.

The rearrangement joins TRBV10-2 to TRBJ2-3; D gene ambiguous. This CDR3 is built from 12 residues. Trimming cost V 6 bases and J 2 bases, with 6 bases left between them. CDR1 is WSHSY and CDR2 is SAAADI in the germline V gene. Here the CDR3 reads CASRGNTDTQYF. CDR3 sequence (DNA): TGCGCCAGCAGAGGGAACACAGATACGCAGTATTTT.

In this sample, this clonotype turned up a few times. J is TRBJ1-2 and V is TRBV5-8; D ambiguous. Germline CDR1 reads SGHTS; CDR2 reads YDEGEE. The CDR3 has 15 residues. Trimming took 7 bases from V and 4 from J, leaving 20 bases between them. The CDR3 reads CASRPGGLKFYGYTF. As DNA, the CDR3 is TGTGCCAGCCGCCCCGGAGGACTAAAATTCTATGGCTACACCTTC. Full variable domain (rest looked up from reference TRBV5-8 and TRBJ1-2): EAGVTQSPTHLIKTRGQQATLRCSPISGHTSVYWYQQALGLGLQFLLWYDEGEERNRGNFPPRFSGRQFPNYSSELNVNALELEDSALYLCASRPGGLKFYGYTFGSGTRLTVV.

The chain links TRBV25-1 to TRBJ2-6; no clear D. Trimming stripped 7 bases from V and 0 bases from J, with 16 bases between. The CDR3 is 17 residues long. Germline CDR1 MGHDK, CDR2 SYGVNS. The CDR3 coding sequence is TGTGCCAGCACCCATCTTGGGGAAATCTCTGGGGCCAACGTCCTGACTTTC. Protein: CASTHLGEISGANVLTF.

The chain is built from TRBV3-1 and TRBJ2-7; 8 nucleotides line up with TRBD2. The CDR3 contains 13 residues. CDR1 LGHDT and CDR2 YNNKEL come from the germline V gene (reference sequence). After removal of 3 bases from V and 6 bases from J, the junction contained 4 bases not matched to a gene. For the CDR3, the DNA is TGTGCCAGCAGCCAGACTAGCGCGGGCGAGCAGTACTTC. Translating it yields CASSQTSAGEQYF.

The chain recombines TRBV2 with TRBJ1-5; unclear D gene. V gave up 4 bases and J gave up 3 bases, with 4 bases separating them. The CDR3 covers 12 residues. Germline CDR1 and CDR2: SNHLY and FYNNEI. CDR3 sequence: CASSANNQPQHF. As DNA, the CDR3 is TGTGCCAGCAGTGCTAACAATCAGCCCCAGCATTTT. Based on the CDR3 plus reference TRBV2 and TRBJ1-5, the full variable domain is EPEVTQTPSHQVTQMGQEVILRCVPISNHLYFYWYRQILGQKVEFLVSFYNNEISEKSEIFDDQFSVERPDGSNFTLKIRSTKLEDSAMYFCASSANNQPQHFGDGTRLSIL.

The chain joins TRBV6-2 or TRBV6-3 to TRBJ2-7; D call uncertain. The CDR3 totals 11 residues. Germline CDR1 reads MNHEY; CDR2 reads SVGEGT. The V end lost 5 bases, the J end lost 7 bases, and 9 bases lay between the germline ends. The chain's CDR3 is CASSGFGEQYF. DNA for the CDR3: TGTGCCAGCAGTGGGTTTGGTGAGCAGTACTTC.

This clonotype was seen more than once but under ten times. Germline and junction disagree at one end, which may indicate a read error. Written as DNA, the CDR3 is TGTGCCTGCAGCCAAGGGAACACTGAAGCTTTCTTT. Protein: CACSQGNTEAFF. The V call is TRBV4-2, the J call TRBJ1-1; unclear D gene. The CDR3 is 12 residues long. The V gene's germline CDR1 is LGHNA and CDR2 YNFKEQ.

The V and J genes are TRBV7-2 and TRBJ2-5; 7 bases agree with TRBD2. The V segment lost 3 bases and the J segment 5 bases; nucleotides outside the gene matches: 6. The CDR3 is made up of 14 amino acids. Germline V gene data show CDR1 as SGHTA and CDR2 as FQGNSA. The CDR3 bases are TGTGCCAGCAGCTTGGGACCGCGGGGGGAGACCCAGTACTTC. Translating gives CASSLGPRGETQYF.

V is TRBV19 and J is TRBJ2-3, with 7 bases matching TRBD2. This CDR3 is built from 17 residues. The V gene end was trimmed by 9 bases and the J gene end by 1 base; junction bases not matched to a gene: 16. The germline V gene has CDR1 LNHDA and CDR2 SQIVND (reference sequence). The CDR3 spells CASPPPPGGIGTDTQYF. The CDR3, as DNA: TGTGCCAGCCCCCCCCCACCCGGGGGGATCGGCACAGATACGCAGTATTTT.

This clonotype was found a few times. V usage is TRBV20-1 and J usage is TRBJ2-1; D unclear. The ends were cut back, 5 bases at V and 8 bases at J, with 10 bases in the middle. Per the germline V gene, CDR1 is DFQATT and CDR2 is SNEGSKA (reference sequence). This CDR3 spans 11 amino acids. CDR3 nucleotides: TGCAGTGCTCGGCAGTATCATGAGCAGTTCTTC. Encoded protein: CSARQYHEQFF.

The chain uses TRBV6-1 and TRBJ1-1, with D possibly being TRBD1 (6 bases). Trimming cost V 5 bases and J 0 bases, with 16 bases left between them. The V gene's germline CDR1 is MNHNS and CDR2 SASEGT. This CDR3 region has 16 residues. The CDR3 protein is CASSFAEGHLNTEAFF. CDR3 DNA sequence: TGTGCCAGCAGTTTCGCCGAGGGACACCTGAACACTGAAGCTTTCTTT.

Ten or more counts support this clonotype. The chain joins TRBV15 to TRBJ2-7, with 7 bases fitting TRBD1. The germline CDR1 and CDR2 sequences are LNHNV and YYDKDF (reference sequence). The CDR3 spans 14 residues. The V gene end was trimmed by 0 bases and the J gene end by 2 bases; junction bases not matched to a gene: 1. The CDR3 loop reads CATSRDRGTYEQYF. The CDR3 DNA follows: TGTGCCACCAGCAGAGACAGGGGGACCTACGAGCAGTACTTC.

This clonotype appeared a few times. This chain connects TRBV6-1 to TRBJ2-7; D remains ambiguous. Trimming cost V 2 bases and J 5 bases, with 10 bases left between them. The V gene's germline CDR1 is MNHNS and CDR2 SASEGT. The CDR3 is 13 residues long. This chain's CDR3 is CASSEWAQNEQYF. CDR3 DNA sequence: TGTGCCAGCAGTGAATGGGCGCAGAACGAGCAGTACTTC.

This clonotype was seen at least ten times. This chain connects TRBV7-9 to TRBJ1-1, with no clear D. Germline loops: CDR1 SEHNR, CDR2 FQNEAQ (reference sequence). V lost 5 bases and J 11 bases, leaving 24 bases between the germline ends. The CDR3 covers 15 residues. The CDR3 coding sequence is TGTGCCAGCAGCCCGAGCGGACGGTCCTACGTCTGGGCTTTCTTT. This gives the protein CASSPSGRSYVWAFF.

The CDR3 is CASSHGLAGDTDTQYF. The CDR3 DNA sequence: TGTGCCAGCAGCCACGGACTAGCGGGAGATACAGATACGCAGTATTTT. This chain connects TRBV7-3 to TRBJ2-3, with 13 bases that match TRBD2. CDR1 is SGHTA and CDR2 is FQGTGA in the germline V gene. The CDR3 totals 16 residues. The ends lost 5 bases at V and 3 bases at J; junction bases unmatched: 5.

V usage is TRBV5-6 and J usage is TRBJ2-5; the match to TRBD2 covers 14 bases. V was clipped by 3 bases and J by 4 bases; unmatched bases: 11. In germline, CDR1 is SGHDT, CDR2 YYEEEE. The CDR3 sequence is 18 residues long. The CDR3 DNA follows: TGTGCCAGCAGCTACGGGACTAGCGGGAGTAATCGCCCAGAGACCCAGTACTTC. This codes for CASSYGTSGSNRPETQYF.

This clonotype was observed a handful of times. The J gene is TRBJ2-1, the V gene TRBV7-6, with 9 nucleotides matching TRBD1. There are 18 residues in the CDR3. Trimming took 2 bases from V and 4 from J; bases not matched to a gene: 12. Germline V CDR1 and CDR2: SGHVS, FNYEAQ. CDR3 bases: TGTGCCAGCAGCTTAAGTGGATCTGGACAGGGGATGTACAATGAGCAGTTCTTC. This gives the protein CASSLSGSGQGMYNEQFF.